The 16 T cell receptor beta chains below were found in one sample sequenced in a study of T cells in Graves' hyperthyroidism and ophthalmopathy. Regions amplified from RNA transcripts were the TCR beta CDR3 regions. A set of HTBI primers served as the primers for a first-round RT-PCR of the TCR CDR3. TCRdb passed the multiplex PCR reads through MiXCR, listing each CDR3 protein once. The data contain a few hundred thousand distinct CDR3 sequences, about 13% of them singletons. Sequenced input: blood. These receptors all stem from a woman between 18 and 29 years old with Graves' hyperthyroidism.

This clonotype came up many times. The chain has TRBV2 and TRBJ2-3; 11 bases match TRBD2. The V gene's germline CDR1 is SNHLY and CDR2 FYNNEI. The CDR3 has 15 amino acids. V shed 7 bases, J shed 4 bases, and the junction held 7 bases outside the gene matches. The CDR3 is CASKLTSGIADTQYF. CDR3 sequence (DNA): TGTGCCAGCAAATTGACTAGCGGGATCGCAGATACGCAGTATTTT.

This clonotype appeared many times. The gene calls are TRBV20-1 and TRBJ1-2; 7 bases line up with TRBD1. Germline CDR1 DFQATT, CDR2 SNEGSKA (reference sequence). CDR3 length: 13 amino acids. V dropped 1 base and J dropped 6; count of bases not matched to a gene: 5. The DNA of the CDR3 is TGCAGTGCTAGAGGACAGGGCCCGGATGGCTACACCTTC. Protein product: CSARGQGPDGYTF.

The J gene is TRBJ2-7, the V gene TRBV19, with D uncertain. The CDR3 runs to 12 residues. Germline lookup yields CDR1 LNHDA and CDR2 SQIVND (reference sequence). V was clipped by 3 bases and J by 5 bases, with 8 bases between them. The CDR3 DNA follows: TGTGCCAGTAGTATGTATCGGAACGAGCAGTACTTC. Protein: CASSMYRNEQYF. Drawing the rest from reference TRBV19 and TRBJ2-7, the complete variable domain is DGGITQSPKYLFRKEGQNVTLSCEQNLNHDAMYWYRQDPGQGLRLIYYSQIVNDFQKGDIAEGYSVSREKKESFPLTVTSAQKNPTAFYLCASSMYRNEQYFGPGTRLTVT.

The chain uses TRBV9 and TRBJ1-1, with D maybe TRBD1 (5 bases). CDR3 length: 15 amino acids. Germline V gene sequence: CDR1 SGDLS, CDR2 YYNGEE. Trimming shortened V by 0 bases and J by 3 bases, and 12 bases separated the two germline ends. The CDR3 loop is CASSVDGGLDTEAFF. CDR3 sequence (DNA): TGTGCCAGCAGCGTAGATGGGGGTTTGGACACTGAAGCTTTCTTT. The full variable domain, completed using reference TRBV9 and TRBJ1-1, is DSGVTQTPKHLITATGQRVTLRCSPRSGDLSVYWYQQSLDQGLQFLIQYYNGEERAKGNILERFSAQQFPDLHSELNLSSLELGDSALYFCASSVDGGLDTEAFFGQGTRLTVV.

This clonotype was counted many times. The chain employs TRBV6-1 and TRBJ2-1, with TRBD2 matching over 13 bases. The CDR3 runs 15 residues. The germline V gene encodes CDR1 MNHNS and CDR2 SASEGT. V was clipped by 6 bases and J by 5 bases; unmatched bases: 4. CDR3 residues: CASRGLAGNDNEQFF. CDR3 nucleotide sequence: TGTGCCAGCAGGGGACTAGCGGGAAATGACAATGAGCAGTTCTTC.

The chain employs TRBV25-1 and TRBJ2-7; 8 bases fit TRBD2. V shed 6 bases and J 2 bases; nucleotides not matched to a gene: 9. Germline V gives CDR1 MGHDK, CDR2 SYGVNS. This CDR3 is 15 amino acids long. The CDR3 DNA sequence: TGTGCCAGCAGCGAAACTAGCGGACTAACCTACGAGCAGTACTTC. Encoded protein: CASSETSGLTYEQYF.

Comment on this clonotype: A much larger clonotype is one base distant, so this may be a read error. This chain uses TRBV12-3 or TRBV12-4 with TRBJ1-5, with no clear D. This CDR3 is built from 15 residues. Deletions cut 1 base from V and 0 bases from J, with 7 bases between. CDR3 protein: CASSLVANSNQPQHF. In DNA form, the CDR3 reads TGTGCCAGCAGTTTAGTGGCTAATAGCAATCAGCCCCAGCATTTT.

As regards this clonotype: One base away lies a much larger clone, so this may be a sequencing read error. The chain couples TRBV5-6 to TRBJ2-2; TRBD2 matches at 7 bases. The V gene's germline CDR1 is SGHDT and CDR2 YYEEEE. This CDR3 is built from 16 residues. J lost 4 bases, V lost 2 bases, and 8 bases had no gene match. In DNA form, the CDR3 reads TGTGCCAGCAGCTTCCCTATCGGGGGGACCACCGGGGAGCTGTTTTTT. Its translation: CASSFPIGGTTGELFF.

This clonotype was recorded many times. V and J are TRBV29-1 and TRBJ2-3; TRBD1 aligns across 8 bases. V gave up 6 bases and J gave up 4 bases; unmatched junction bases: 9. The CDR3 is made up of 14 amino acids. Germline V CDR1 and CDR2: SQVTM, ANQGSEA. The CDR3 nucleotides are TGCAGCGTGCGGACAGGGTGGGGGGCAGATACGCAGTATTTT. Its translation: CSVRTGWGADTQYF.

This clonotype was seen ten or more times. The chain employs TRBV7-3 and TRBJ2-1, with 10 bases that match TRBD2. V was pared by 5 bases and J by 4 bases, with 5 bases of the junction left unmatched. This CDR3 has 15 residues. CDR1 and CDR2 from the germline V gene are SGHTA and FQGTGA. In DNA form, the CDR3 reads TGTGCCAGCAGCCTGGGACTAGCGACTTACAATGAGCAGTTCTTC. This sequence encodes CASSLGLATYNEQFF.

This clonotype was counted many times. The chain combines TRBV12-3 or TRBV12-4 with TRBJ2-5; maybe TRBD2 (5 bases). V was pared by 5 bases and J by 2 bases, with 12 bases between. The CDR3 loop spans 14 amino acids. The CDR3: CASSPDFQQETQYF. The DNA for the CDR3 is TGTGCCAGCAGTCCGGACTTCCAACAAGAGACCCAGTACTTC.

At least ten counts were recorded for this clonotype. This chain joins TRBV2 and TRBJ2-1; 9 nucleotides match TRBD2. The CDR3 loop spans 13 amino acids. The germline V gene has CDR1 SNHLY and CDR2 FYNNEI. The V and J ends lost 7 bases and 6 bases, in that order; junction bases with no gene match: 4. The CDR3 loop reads CASTGTSFNEQFF. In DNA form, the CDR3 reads TGTGCCAGCACCGGGACTAGCTTCAATGAGCAGTTCTTC.

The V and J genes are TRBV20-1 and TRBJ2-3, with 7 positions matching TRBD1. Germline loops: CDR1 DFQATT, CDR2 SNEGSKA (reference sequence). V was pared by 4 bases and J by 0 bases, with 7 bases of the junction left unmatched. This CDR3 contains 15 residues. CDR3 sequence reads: CSAIGTDFSTDTQYF. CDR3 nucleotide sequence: TGCAGTGCTATTGGGACAGACTTTAGCACAGATACGCAGTATTTT.

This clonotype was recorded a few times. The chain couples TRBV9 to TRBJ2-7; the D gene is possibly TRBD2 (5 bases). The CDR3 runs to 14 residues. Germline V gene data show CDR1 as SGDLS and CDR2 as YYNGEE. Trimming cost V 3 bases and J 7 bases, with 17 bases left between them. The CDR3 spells CASSDTVGAVEQYF. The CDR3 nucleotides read TGTGCCAGCAGCGATACTGTAGGAGCGGTAGAGCAGTACTTC.

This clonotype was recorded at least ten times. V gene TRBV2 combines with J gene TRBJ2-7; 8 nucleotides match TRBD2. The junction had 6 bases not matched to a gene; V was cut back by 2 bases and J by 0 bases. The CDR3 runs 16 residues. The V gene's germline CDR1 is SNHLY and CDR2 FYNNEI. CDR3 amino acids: CASSEFFGTSSYEQYF. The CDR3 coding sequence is TGTGCCAGCAGTGAATTTTTTGGGACTAGCTCCTACGAGCAGTACTTC.

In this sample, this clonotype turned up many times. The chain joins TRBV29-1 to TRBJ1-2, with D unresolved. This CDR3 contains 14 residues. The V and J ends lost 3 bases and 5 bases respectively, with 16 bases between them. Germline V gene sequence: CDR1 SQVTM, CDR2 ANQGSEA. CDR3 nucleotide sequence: TGCAGCGTTGATAGGACTGGTCTATGGTATGGCTACACCTTC. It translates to CSVDRTGLWYGYTF.